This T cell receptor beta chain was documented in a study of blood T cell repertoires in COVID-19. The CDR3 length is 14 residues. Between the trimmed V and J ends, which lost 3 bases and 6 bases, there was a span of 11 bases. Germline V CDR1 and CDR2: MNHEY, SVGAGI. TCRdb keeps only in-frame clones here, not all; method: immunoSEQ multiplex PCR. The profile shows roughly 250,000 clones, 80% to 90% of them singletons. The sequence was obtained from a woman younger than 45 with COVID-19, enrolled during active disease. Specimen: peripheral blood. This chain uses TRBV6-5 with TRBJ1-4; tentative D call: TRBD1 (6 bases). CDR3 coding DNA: TGTGCCAGCAGTTATAAGGCAGGGGATGAAAAACTGTTTTTT. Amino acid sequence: CASSYKAGDEKLFF.